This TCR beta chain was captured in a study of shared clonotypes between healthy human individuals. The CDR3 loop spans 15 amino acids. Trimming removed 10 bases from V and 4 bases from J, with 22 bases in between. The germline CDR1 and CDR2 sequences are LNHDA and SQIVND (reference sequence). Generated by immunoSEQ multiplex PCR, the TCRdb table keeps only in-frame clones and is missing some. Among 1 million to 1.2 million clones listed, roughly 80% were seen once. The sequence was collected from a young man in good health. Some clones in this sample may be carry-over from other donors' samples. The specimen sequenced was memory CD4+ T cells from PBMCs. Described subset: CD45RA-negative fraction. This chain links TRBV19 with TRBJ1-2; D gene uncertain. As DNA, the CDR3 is TGTGCCACCAGCTCAGGTCGGCCTTGGATCTATGGCTACACCTTC. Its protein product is CATSSGRPWIYGYTF. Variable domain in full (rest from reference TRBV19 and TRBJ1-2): DGGITQSPKYLFRKEGQNVTLSCEQNLNHDAMYWYRQDPGQGLRLIYYSQIVNDFQKGDIAEGYSVSREKKESFPLTVTSAQKNPTAFYLCATSSGRPWIYGYTFGSGTRLTVV.